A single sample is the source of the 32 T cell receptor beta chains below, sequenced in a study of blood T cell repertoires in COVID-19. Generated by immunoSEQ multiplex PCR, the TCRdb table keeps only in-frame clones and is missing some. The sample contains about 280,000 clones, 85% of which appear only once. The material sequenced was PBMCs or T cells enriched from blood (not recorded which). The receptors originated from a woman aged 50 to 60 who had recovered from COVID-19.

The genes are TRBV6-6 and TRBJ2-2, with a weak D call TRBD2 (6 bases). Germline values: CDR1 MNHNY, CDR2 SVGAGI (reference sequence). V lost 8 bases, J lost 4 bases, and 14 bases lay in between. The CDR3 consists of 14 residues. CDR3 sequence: CASGRERITGELFF. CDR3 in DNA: TGTGCCAGCGGACGGGAGCGGATCACCGGGGAGCTGTTTTTT.

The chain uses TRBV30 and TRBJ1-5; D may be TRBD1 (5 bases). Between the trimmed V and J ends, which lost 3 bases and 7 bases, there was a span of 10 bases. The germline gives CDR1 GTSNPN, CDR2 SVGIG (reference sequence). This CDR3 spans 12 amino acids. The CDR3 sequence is CAWSGGGQPQHF. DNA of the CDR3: TGTGCCTGGAGCGGGGGTGGGCAGCCCCAGCATTTT.

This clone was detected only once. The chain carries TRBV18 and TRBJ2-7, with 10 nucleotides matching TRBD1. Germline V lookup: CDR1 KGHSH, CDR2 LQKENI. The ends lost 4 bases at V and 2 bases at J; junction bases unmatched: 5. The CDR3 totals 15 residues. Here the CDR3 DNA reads TGTGCCAGCTCACTAGGACAGGGGGACCCCTACGAGCAGTACTTC. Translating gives CASSLGQGDPYEQYF. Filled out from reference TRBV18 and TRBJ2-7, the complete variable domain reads NAGVMQNPRHLVRRRGQEARLRCSPMKGHSHVYWYRQLPEEGLKFMVYLQKENIIDESGMPKERFSAEFPKEGPSILRIQQVVRGDSAAYFCASSLGQGDPYEQYFGPGTRLTVT.

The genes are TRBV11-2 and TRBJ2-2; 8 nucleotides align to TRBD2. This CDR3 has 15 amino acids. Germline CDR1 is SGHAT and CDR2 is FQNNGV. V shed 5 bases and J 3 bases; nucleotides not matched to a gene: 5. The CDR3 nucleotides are TGTGCCAGCAGCCCAGGGACTAGTCACACCGGGGAGCTGTTTTTT. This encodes CASSPGTSHTGELFF.

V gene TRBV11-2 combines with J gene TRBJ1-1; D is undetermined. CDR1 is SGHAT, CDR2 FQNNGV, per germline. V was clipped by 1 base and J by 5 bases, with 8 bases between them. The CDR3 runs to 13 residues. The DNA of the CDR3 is TGTGCCAGCAGCTTAGTGGGGAGAACTGAAGCTTTCTTT. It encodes CASSLVGRTEAFF.

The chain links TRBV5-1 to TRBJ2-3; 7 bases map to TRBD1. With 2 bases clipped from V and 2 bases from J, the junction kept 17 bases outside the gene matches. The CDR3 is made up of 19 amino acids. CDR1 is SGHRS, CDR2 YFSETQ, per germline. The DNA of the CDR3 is TGCGCCAGCAGCTTCCCCTTCTCCTGGACAGGTCCATCCACAGATACGCAGTATTTT. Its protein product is CASSFPFSWTGPSTDTQYF. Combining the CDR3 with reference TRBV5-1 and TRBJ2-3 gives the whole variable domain KAGVTQTPRYLIKTRGQQVTLSCSPISGHRSVSWYQQTPGQGLQFLFEYFSETQRNKGNFPGRFSGRQFSNSRSEMNVSTLELGDSALYLCASSFPFSWTGPSTDTQYFGPGTRLTVL.

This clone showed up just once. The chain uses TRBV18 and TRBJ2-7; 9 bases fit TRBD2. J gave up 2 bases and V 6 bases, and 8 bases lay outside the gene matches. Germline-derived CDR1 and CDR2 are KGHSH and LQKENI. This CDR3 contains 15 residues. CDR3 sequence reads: CASSSGGRTPYEQYF. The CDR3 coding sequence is TGTGCCAGCTCGAGCGGGGGGCGTACCCCCTACGAGCAGTACTTC.

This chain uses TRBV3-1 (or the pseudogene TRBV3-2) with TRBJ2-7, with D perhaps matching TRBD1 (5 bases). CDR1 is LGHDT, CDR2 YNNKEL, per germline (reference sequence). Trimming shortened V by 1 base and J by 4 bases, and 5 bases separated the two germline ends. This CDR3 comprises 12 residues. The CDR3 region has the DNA TGTGCCAGCAGCCAAGCAGGGTACGAGCAGTACTTC. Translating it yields CASSQAGYEQYF.

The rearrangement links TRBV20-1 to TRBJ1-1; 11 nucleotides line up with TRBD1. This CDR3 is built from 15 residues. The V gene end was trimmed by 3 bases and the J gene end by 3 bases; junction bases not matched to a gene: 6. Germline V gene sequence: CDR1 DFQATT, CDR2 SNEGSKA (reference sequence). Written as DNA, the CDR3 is TGCAGTGCTAGTGGACAGGGGGCTAGGGACACTGAAGCTTTCTTT. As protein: CSASGQGARDTEAFF.

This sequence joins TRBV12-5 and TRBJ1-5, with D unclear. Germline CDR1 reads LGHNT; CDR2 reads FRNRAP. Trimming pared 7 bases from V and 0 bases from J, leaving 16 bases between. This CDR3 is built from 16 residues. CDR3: CASALGSLGSNQPQHF. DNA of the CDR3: TGTGCTAGTGCCCTCGGGTCTTTGGGTAGCAATCAGCCCCAGCATTTT.

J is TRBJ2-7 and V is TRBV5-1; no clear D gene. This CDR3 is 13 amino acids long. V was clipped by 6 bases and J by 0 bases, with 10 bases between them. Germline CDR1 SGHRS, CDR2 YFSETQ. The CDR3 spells CASTEASSYEQYF. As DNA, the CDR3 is TGCGCCAGCACTGAGGCGAGCTCCTACGAGCAGTACTTC.

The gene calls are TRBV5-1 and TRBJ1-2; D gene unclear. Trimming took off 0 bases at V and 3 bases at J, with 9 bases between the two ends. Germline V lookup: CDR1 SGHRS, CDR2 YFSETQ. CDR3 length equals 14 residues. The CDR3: CASSLGGGDYGYTF. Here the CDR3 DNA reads TGCGCCAGCAGCTTGGGAGGCGGAGACTATGGCTACACCTTC.

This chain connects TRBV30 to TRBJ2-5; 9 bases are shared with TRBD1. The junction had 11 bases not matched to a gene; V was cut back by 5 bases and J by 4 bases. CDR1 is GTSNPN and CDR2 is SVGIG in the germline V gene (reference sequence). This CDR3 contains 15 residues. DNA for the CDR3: TGTGCCTGGGGCGACGACAGGGGGGAGGGAGAGACCCAGTACTTC. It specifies CAWGDDRGEGETQYF. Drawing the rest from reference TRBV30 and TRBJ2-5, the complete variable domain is SQTIHQWPATLVQPVGSPLSLECTVEGTSNPNLYWYRQAAGRGLQLLFYSVGIGQISSEVPQNLSASRPQDRQFILSSKKLLLSDSGFYLCAWGDDRGEGETQYFGPGTRLLVL.

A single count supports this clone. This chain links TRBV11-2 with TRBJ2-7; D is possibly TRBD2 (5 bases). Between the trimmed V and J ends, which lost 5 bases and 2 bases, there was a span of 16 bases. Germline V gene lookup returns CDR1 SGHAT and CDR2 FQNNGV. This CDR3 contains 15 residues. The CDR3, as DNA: TGTGCCAGCAGCGACTCATCCTCCGGGACCTACGAGCAGTACTTC. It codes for CASSDSSSGTYEQYF.

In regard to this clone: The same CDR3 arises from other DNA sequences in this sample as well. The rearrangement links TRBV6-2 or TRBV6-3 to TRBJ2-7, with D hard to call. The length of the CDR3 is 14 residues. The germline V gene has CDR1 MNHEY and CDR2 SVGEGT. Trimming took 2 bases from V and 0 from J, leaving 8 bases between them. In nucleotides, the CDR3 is TGTGCCAGCAGTTACATCCCTAACTCCTACGAGCAGTACTTC. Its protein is CASSYIPNSYEQYF.

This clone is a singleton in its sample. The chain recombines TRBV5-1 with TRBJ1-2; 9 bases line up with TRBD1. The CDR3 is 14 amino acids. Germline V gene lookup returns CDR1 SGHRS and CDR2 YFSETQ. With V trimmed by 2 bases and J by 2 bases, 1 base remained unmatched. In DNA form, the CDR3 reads TGCGCCAGCAGCTTTGACAGGGGGAACTATGGCTACACCTTC. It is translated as CASSFDRGNYGYTF. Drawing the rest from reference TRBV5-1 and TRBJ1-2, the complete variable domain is KAGVTQTPRYLIKTRGQQVTLSCSPISGHRSVSWYQQTPGQGLQFLFEYFSETQRNKGNFPGRFSGRQFSNSRSEMNVSTLELGDSALYLCASSFDRGNYGYTFGSGTRLTVV.

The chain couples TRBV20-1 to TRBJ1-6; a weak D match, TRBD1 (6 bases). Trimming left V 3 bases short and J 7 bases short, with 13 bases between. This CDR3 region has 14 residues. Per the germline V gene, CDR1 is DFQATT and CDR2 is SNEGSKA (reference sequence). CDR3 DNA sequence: TGCAGTGCTAGTCGTGGACAGTCGAATTCACCCCTCCACTTT. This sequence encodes CSASRGQSNSPLHF.

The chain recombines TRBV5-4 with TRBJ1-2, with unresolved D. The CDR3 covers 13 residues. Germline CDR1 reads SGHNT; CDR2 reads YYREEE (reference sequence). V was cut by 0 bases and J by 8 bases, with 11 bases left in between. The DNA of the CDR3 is TGTGCCAGCAGCTTGGACGGGGAGGGAGGCTACACCTTC. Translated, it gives CASSLDGEGGYTF.

DNA of the CDR3: TGCGCCAGCAGCTTGGTTGGCGGAGGTTACAATGAGCAGTTCTTC. Amino acids: CASSLVGGGYNEQFF. The chain employs TRBV5-1 and TRBJ2-1; D possibly corresponds to TRBD2 (5 bases). V was cut by 0 bases and J by 4 bases, with 11 bases left in between. This CDR3 region has 15 residues. CDR1 is SGHRS and CDR2 is YFSETQ in the germline V gene.

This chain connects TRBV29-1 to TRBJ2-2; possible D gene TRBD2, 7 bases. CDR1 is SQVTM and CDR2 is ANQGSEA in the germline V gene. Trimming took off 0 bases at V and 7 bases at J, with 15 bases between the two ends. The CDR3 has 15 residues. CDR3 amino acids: CSVEETGGGIGELFF. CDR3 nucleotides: TGCAGCGTTGAAGAGACGGGGGGCGGTATCGGGGAGCTGTTTTTT.

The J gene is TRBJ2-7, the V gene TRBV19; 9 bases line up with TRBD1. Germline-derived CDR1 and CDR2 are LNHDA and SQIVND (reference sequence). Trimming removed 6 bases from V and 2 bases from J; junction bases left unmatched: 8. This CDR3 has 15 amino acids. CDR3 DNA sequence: TGTGCCAGTAGCAGGACAGGGGCTTCTCCCTACGAGCAGTACTTC. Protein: CASSRTGASPYEQYF.

The CDR3 loop is CASSLAQAGGQETQYF. In DNA form, the CDR3 reads TGTGCCAGCAGCTTAGCGCAAGCGGGAGGCCAAGAGACCCAGTACTTC. The chain couples TRBV7-8 to TRBJ2-5; TRBD2 matches 9 bases. J gave up 1 base and V 0 bases, and 3 bases lay outside the gene matches. Germline V lookup: CDR1 SGHVS, CDR2 FQNEAQ. The CDR3 is 16 residues long.

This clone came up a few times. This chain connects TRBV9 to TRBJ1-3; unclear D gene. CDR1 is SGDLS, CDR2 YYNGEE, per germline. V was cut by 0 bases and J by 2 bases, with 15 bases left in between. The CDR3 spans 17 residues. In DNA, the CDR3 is TGTGCCAGCAGCGTAGGACGGGAACGAAACGCTGGAAACACCATATATTTT. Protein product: CASSVGRERNAGNTIYF.

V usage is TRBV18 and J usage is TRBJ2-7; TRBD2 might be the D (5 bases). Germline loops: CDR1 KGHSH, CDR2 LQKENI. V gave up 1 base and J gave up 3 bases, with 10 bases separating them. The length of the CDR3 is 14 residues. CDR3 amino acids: CASSPQGALYEQYF. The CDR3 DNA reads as TGTGCCAGCTCACCACAGGGAGCCCTCTACGAGCAGTACTTC. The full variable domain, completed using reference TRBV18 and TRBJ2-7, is NAGVMQNPRHLVRRRGQEARLRCSPMKGHSHVYWYRQLPEEGLKFMVYLQKENIIDESGMPKERFSAEFPKEGPSILRIQQVVRGDSAAYFCASSPQGALYEQYFGPGTRLTVT.

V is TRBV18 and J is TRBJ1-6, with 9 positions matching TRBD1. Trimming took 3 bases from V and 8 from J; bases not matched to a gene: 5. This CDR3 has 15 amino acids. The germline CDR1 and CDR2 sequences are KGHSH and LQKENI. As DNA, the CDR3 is TGTGCCAGCTCACCCGGTCGGACAGGGGATTCACCCCTCCACTTT. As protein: CASSPGRTGDSPLHF.

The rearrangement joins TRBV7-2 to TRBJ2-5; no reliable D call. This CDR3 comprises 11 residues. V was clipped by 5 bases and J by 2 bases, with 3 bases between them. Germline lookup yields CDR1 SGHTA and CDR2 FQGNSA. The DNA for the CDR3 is TGTGCCAGCAGCCAGCAAGAGACCCAGTACTTC. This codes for CASSQQETQYF.

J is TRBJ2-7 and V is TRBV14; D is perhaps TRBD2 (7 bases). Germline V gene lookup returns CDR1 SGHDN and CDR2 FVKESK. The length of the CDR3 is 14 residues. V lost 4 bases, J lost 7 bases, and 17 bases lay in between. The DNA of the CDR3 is TGTGCCAGCAGCCCATTGGCGGGGGCAAGTGAGCAGTACTTC. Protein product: CASSPLAGASEQYF.

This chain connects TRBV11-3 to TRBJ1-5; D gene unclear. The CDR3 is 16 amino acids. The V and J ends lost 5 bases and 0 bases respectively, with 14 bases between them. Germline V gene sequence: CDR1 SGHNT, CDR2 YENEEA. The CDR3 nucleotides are TGTGCCAGCAGCCCGGAGGAGACCAATAGCAATCAGCCCCAGCATTTT. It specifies CASSPEETNSNQPQHF.

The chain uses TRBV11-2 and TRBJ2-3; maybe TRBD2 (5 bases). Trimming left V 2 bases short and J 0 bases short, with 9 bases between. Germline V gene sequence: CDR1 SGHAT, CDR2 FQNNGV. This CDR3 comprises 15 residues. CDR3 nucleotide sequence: TGTGCCAGCAGCTTACTGAGGACTAGCACAGATACGCAGTATTTT. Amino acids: CASSLLRTSTDTQYF.

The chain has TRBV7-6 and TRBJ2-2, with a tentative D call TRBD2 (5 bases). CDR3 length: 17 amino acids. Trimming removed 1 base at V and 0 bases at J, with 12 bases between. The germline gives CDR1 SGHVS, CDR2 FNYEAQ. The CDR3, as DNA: TGTGCCAGCAGCTTAGGAGTGAGGACTTCGAACACCGGGGAGCTGTTTTTT. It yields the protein CASSLGVRTSNTGELFF.

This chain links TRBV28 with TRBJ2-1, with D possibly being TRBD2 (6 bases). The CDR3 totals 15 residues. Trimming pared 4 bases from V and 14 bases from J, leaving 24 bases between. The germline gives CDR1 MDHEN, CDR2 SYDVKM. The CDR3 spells CASSSHIYRDFGEFF. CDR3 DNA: TGTGCCAGCAGTTCACACATATACCGGGACTTTGGGGAGTTCTTC.

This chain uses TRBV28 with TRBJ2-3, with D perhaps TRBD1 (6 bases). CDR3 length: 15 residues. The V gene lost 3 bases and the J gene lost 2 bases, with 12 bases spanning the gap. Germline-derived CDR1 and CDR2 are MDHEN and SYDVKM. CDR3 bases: TGTGCCAGCAGTTTTTTGACAGGAGCCACAGATACGCAGTATTTT. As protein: CASSFLTGATDTQYF.